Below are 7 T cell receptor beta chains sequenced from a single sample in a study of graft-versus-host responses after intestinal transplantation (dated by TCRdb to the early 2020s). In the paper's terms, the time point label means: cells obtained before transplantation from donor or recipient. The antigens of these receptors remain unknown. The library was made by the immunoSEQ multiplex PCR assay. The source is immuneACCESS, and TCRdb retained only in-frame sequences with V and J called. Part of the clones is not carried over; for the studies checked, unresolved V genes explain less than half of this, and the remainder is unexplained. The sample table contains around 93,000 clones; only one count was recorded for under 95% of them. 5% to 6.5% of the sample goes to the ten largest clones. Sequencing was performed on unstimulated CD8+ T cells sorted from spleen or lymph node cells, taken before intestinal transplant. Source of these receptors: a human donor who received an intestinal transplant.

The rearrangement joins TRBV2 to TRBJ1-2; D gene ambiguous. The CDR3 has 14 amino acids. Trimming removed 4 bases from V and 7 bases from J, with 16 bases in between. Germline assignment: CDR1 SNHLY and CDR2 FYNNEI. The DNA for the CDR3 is TGTGCCAGCAGTGCGGGGAAAGAGGTTGGTGGCTACACCTTC. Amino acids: CASSAGKEVGGYTF.

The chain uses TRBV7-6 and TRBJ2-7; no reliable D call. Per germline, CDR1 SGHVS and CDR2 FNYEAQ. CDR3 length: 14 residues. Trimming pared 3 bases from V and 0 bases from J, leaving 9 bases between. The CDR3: CASSFPVLSYEQYF. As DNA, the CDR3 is TGTGCCAGCAGCTTTCCGGTTCTCTCCTACGAGCAGTACTTC.

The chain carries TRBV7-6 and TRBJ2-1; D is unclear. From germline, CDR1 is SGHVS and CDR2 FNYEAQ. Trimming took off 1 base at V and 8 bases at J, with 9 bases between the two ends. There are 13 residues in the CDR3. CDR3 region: CASSLVSDHEQFF. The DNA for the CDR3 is TGTGCCAGCAGCTTAGTTTCTGATCATGAGCAGTTCTTC.

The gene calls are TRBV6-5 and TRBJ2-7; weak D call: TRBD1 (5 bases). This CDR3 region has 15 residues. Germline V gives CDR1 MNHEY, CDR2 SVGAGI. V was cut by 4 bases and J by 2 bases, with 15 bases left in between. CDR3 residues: CASSFGQASTYEQYF. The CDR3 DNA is TGTGCCAGCAGTTTCGGACAAGCTAGTACCTACGAGCAGTACTTC.

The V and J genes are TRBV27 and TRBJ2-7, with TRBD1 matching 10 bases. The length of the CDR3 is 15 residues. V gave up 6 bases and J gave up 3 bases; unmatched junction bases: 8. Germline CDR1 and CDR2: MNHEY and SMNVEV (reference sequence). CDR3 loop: CASSPGTGVFYEQYF. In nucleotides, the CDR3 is TGTGCCAGCAGCCCCGGGACAGGGGTTTTCTACGAGCAGTACTTC.

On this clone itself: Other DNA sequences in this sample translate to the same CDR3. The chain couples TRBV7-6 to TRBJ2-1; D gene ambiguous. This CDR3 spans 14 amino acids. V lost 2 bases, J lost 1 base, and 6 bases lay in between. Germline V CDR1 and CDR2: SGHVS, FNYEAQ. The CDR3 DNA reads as TGTGCCAGCAGCTTATTGGGTTCCTACAATGAGCAGTTCTTC. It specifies CASSLLGSYNEQFF.

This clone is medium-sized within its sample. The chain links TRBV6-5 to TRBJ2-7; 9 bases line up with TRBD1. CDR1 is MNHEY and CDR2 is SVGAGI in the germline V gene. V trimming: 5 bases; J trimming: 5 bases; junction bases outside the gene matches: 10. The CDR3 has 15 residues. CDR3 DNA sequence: TGTGCCAGCAGTCCCGGGACAGGGAGTTCCGACGAGCAGTACTTC. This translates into CASSPGTGSSDEQYF.